One sample yielded the 14 T cell receptor beta chains listed below, sequenced in a study of T cells in women clearing cervical HPV infection. The method was immunoSEQ multiplex PCR; TCRdb's version includes in-frame clones alone and lacks a portion of them. This sample carries more than 10,000 clones, with about a tenth going to the ten biggest clones. Sequencing was performed on blood buffy coat. The receptors shown here come from a woman aged 18 to 75 with a cervical HPV16 infection that either progressed to CIN3+ or cleared (not recorded which).

With regard to this clone: Read sequence stops 3 residues before the CDR3 end, and the germline J gene provides the missing end. The chain is built from TRBV7-2 and TRBJ1-2; no clear D. The length of the CDR3 is 15 residues. Germline values: CDR1 SGHTA, CDR2 FQGNSA. The chain's CDR3 is CASSLSSAYTDTYTF. The DNA read from the CDR3 is TGTGCCAGCAGCTTATCTAGCGCCTACACAGATACC.

A remark on this clone: Coverage ceases 3 residues before the CDR3 finishes, and the germline J gene fills in the end. The chain couples TRBV11-2 to TRBJ2-7; D unresolved. V was trimmed by 10 bases and J by 2 bases, leaving 12 bases between them. The CDR3 covers 12 residues. Looked up from germline, CDR1 is SGHAT and CDR2 is FQNNGV. CDR3 sequence reads: CATEGDTYEQYF. The CDR3 bases that were read are TGTGCCACGGAAGGTGACACCTACGAG. The variable domain in full, with the rest retrieved from reference TRBV11-2 and TRBJ2-7, is EAGVAQSPRYKIIEKRQSVAFWCNPISGHATLYWYQQILGQGPKLLIQFQNNGVVDDSQLPKDRFSAERLKGVDSTLKIQPAKLEDSAVYLCATEGDTYEQYFGPGTRLTVT.

A word on this clone: The read is 3 residues too short to cover the CDR3 end, so that end is filled in from the germline J gene. The genes are TRBV10-3 and TRBJ2-7, with 9 bases identical to TRBD1. CDR1 and CDR2 from the germline V gene are ENHRY and SYGVKD. This CDR3 has 12 amino acids. Trimming removed 11 bases from V and 5 bases from J; junction bases left unmatched: 7. Incomplete CDR3 DNA: TGTGCCGTGGGACAGGGCCTTCACGAG. Translating gives CAVGQGLHE. The full CDR3 sequence reads CAVGQGLHEQYF.

About this clone: The read falls 3 residues short of the CDR3 end, and the missing part is taken from the germline J gene. The gene calls are TRBV5-1 and TRBJ2-5, with TRBD2 matching 8 bases. The germline V gene encodes CDR1 SGHRS and CDR2 YFSETQ. This CDR3 contains 18 residues. The ends lost 3 bases at V and 4 bases at J; junction bases unmatched: 17. CDR3 DNA, as far as it was read: TGCGCCAGCAGCTCCTACCCCGGTGCGGGGGGCCGTGGAGAGACC. Translated: CASSSYPGAGGRGET. The whole CDR3 is CASSSYPGAGGRGETQYF.

Concerning this clone: The CDR3 is cut off 3 residues early in the read; its end comes from the germline J gene. The V and J genes are TRBV7-7 and TRBJ1-2; 7 bases fit TRBD1. This CDR3 region has 15 residues. CDR1 and CDR2 (germline): SSHAT, FNYEAQ (reference sequence). CDR3 protein: CASSPLLAGTDTYTF. Incomplete CDR3 DNA: TGTGCCAGCAGCCCGTTACTAGCGGGGACAGATACC.

On this clone: Read coverage stops 3 residues before the CDR3 terminus; the germline J gene supplies the remainder. V usage is TRBV20-1 and J usage is TRBJ2-7, with D unresolved. The V gene lost 5 bases and the J gene lost 3 bases, with 5 bases spanning the gap. Germline V gene sequence: CDR1 DFQATT, CDR2 SNEGSKA (reference sequence). The CDR3 loop spans 10 amino acids. CDR3 protein: CSAVYYEQYF. CDR3 DNA (partial): TGCAGTGCTGTCTACTACGAG.

Details on this clone: The read ends 3 residues shy of where the CDR3 ends; the end is completed using the germline J gene. This sequence joins TRBV20-1 and TRBJ2-7, with 10 bases aligning to TRBD1. The V gene end was trimmed by 5 bases and the J gene end by 5 bases; junction bases not matched to a gene: 12. In germline, CDR1 is DFQATT, CDR2 SNEGSKA (reference sequence). The CDR3 contains 15 residues. The DNA read from the CDR3 is TGCAGTGCTCGTAACCCGACAGGGGGCTTCAACGAG. Translating it yields CSARNPTGGFNE. The whole CDR3 is CSARNPTGGFNEQYF.

Notes on this clone: The CDR3 goes on 3 residues after the read ends, and that part is filled in from the germline J gene. V usage is TRBV6-2 or TRBV6-3 and J usage is TRBJ2-3; D perhaps matches TRBD2 (7 bases). The CDR3 has 13 residues. CDR1 and CDR2 (germline): MNHEY, SVGEGT. V dropped 7 bases and J dropped 3 bases, with 11 bases sitting between them. CDR3 sequence: CASNEGGTDTQYF. The sequenced CDR3 bases are TGTGCCAGCAACGAGGGGGGGACAGATACG.

Worth noting for this clone: The read terminates 3 residues before the CDR3 end, so the remaining end is supplied by the germline J gene. The rearrangement joins TRBV7-2 to TRBJ2-3, with a tentative D call TRBD1 (5 bases). V lost 6 bases to trimming and J lost 4 bases, with 14 bases between them. Germline CDR1 reads SGHTA; CDR2 reads FQGNSA. The CDR3 sequence is 14 residues long. The CDR3 reads CASRRGIYPDTQYF. Incomplete CDR3 DNA: TGTGCCAGCAGAAGGGGCATCTATCCAGATACG.

Regarding this clone: The read is 3 residues too short to cover the CDR3 end, so that end is filled in from the germline J gene. The chain employs TRBV13 and TRBJ2-7; 10 nucleotides agree with TRBD1. The ends lost 1 base at V and 5 bases at J; junction bases unmatched: 5. CDR3 length: 15 residues. Germline V gene lookup returns CDR1 PRHDT and CDR2 FYEKMQ (reference sequence). The CDR3 DNA, read in part, is TGTGCCAGCAGCTTAGTCGGACAGGGGGGCCACGAG. Its protein is CASSLVGQGGHE. The entire CDR3 sequence reads CASSLVGQGGHEQYF.

Notes on this clone: From the germline J gene comes the end of the CDR3, since the read stops 3 residues before it. V and J are TRBV5-1 and TRBJ2-7, with D possibly matching TRBD1 (6 bases). Trimming left V 3 bases short and J 1 base short, with 11 bases between. This CDR3 is built from 14 residues. Germline CDR1 and CDR2: SGHRS and YFSETQ. CDR3 bases read: TGCGCCAGCAGCTGGGACATTTATTCCTACGAG. Residues: CASSWDIYSYE. The full CDR3 protein is CASSWDIYSYEQYF.

The DNA read from the CDR3 is TGTGCCAGCAGCTTAGAGGGCAGCAATCAGCCG. Its protein is CASSLEGSNQP. The full CDR3 reads CASSLEGSNQPQYF. J is TRBJ2-3 and V is TRBV7-2; D is ambiguous. The read comes to an end 3 residues before the CDR3 does, leaving the germline J gene to fill in the end. CDR1 is SGHTA, CDR2 FQGNSA, per germline. CDR3 length equals 14 residues.

Of note for this clone: With the read ending 3 residues before the CDR3 end, the germline J gene is used to fill in that end. This chain uses TRBV19 with TRBJ1-4; 8 positions agree with TRBD1. CDR1 is LNHDA, CDR2 SQIVND, per germline (reference sequence). J was trimmed by 4 bases and V by 5 bases; bases with no gene match: 3. The CDR3 has 14 amino acids. The CDR3 bases that were read are TGTGCCAGTAGTCCGGGACAGGTTAATGAAAAA. Its translation is CASSPGQVNEK. Given in full, the CDR3 is CASSPGQVNEKLFF.

Note on this clone: The read gets to within 3 residues of the CDR3 end, and the germline J gene fills in the rest. The chain couples TRBV30 to TRBJ1-2; 7 positions match TRBD1. Germline assignment: CDR1 GTSNPN and CDR2 SVGIG (reference sequence). This CDR3 has 14 amino acids. Partial CDR3 DNA: TGTGCCTGGAACAGGGGCACATCCTACAATGAC. Its protein product is CAWNRGTSYND. The complete CDR3 sequence is CAWNRGTSYNDYTF.